The following is a T cell receptor (beta chain) sequence with its context. This sample was taken from a study of blood T cell repertoires in COVID-19. Study-wide background: Acute and convalescent COVID-19 specimens originated in the United States, Italy and Spain. The cDNA or gDNA used as material had been derived from T cells, B-cell-depleted T cells, or PBMCs.

Authors' analysis steps: Amplified reference gene primers provided the basis for estimating nucleated cell counts. Generated by immunoSEQ multiplex PCR, the TCRdb table keeps only in-frame clones and is missing some. V and J calls and clone size are as listed in that table; D and trimming were resolved from the DNA. The sample consists of a few hundred thousand clones, 86% of them appearing once. The CDR3 has 15 amino acids. Between the trimmed V and J ends, which lost 1 base and 4 bases, there was a span of 14 bases. Per germline, CDR1 MNHEY and CDR2 SMNVEV (reference sequence). The sequencing sample was made of peripheral blood. The receptor was derived from a young man with active or convalescent COVID-19. V and J are TRBV27 and TRBJ2-7; D is unresolved. The DNA for the CDR3 is TGTGCCAGCAGTTTATGGTCTGCGGCGGTTTACGAGCAGTACTTC. This translates into CASSLWSAAVYEQYF.